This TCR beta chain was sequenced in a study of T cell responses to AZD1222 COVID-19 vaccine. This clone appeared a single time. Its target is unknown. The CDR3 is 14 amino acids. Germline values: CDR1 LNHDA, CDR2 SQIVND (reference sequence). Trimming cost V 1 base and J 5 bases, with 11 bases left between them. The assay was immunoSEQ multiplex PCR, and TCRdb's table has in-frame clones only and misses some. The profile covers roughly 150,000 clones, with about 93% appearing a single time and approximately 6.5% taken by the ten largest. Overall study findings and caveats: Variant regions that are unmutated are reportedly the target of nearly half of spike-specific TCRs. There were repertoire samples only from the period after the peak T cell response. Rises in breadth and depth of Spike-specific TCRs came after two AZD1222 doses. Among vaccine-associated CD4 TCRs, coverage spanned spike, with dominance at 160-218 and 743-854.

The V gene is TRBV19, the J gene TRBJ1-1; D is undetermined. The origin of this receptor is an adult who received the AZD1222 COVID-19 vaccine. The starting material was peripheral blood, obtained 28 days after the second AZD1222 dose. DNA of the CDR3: TGTGCCAGTAGTATAGGGGGATCTGGGACTGAAGCTTTCTTT. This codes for CASSIGGSGTEAFF.